The clone carrying this TCR beta chain was detected only a few times. The data derive from a study of blood T cell repertoires in COVID-19. Libraries were prepared by immunoSEQ multiplex PCR; TCRdb keeps only in-frame clonotypes and omits some of them. The sample lists fewer than 250,000 clones; 85% to 90% were seen once. Trimming removed 2 bases from V and 9 bases from J; junction bases left unmatched: 6. Germline loops: CDR1 SGHTA, CDR2 FQGTGA. This CDR3 is built from 15 residues. The rearrangement joins TRBV7-3 to TRBJ2-1, with 11 bases aligning to TRBD2. The sample consisted of peripheral blood. The receptor's source is a man in his fifties with COVID-19, enrolled during active disease. The DNA of the CDR3 is TGTGCCAGCAGCTTAGGGACTAGCGGAGACAGTGAGCAGTTCTTC. Translated, it gives CASSLGTSGDSEQFF.